This TCR beta chain was sequenced during a study of graft-versus-host responses after intestinal transplantation. Profiled with immunoSEQ multiplex PCR; TCRdb holds only in-frame clones, not every one. The table has tens of thousands of clones, almost 95% seen once; the top ten hold more than 0.3%. Trimming stripped 5 bases from V and 10 bases from J, with 12 bases between. The CDR3 runs to 13 residues. Germline V gene sequence: CDR1 SGHNT, CDR2 YENEEA. As regards this clone: Its matching antigen is unknown.

The V gene is TRBV11-3, the J gene TRBJ1-6; D is undetermined. Sequencing was performed on unstimulated CD4+ T cells sorted from spleen or lymph node cells, taken before transplant. The clonotype comes from a human donor who was the organ donor for an intestinal transplant. CDR3 loop: CASSLGEGSPLHF. The CDR3 DNA reads as TGTGCCAGCAGCCTAGGAGAGGGCTCACCCCTCCACTTT.